This T cell receptor beta chain was recorded in a study of blood T cells in healthy people across ages. The second PCR ran about 6 to 11 cycles with a sample-barcoded 5' primer and J-beta primers. TCRdb re-called the 5' RACE reads with MiXCR, one entry per CDR3 protein. The sample contains about 1.1 million distinct CDR3 sequences, less than 45% of which appear only once. Per the germline V gene, CDR1 is SGHRS and CDR2 is YFSETQ. This CDR3 contains 14 residues. The V gene lost 7 bases and the J gene lost 4 bases, with 16 bases spanning the gap. This clonotype was seen a few times. The receptor's source is a man between 18 and 29 years old in good health. This chain uses TRBV5-1 with TRBJ2-3; the D gene is possibly TRBD2 (6 bases). The sequenced sample consisted of blood. This CDR3 reads CASAVARGADTQYF. In nucleotides, the CDR3 is TGCGCCAGCGCCGTGGCGCGGGGCGCAGATACGCAGTATTTT.